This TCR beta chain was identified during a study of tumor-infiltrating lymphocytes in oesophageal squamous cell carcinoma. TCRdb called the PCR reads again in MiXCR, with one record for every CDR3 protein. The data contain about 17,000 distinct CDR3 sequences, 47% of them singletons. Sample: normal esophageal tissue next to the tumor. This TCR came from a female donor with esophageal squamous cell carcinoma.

The CDR3 here is CASSLQVNTEAFF. CDR3 nucleotide sequence: TGTGCCAGCAGCTTACAGGTAAACACTGAAGCTTTCTTT. This rearrangement joins TRBV7-4 to TRBJ1-1, with D uncertain. The CDR3 is 13 residues long. The ends were cut back, 2 bases at V and 2 bases at J, with 6 bases in the middle. From germline, CDR1 is SGHVT and CDR2 SQSDAQ.